This T cell receptor beta chain was identified during a study of blood T cell repertoires in COVID-19. Source study methods: Researchers report that nucleated cell counts were estimated from reference gene primer amplification. The repertoire was sequenced with immunoSEQ multiplex PCR; TCRdb's copy has only in-frame clones and lacks some. D and trimming come from the DNA, and the V and J calls and clone size come from that table. The table has under 110,000 clones, approximately 80% seen once; the top ten hold around 6.2%. The V gene's germline CDR1 is SGHNT and CDR2 YYREEE (reference sequence). The CDR3 contains 15 residues. After removal of 3 bases from V and 4 bases from J, the junction contained 6 bases not matched to a gene. Seattle's enrolled individuals joined amid active infection and were then monitored longitudinally.

V usage is TRBV5-4 and J usage is TRBJ1-1; 10 bases are shared with TRBD1. The sequencing input was peripheral blood. The clonotype was recovered from an elderly man with COVID-19, enrolled during active disease. As DNA, the CDR3 is TGTGCCAGCAGCTCGGGACAGGGGATAAGCACTGAAGCTTTCTTT. This codes for CASSSGQGISTEAFF.